These 23 T cell receptor beta chains were all obtained from the same sample, sequenced in a study of early T cells in non-severe SARS-CoV-2 infection. MiXCR, applied by TCRdb to the 5' RACE reads, yields one record per CDR3 protein. The sample lists 85,000 to 100,000 distinct CDR3 sequences; approximately 17% were seen once. The material sequenced was whole blood, taken at baseline. These receptors all stem from an adult who was a healthcare worker with PCR-confirmed SARS-CoV-2 infection or an uninfected control (not recorded which).

This clonotype was detected a few times. The V and J genes are TRBV2 and TRBJ1-2; D is unclear. V was cut by 4 bases and J by 7 bases, with 7 bases left in between. The CDR3 consists of 11 residues. Per the germline V gene, CDR1 is SNHLY and CDR2 is FYNNEI. CDR3 coding DNA: TGTGCCAGCAGTGGGGGTTCTGGCTACACCTTC. Amino acid sequence: CASSGGSGYTF.

Only a few counts were recorded for this clonotype. This rearrangement joins TRBV11-2 to TRBJ2-1; 8 nucleotides line up with TRBD2. The CDR3 length is 13 residues. Germline V gene data show CDR1 as SGHAT and CDR2 as FQNNGV. The V and J ends lost 5 bases and 8 bases, in that order; junction bases with no gene match: 5. CDR3 sequence reads: CASSRTSWDEQFF. DNA of the CDR3: TGTGCCAGCAGCCGGACTAGCTGGGATGAGCAGTTCTTC.

Ten or more counts support this clonotype. The V gene is TRBV6-6, the J gene TRBJ2-1; no clear D gene. V was clipped by 4 bases and J by 0 bases, with 10 bases between them. Germline-derived CDR1 and CDR2 are MNHNY and SVGAGI (reference sequence). The CDR3 totals 15 residues. This CDR3 reads CASSCGRSSYNEQFF. The CDR3, as DNA: TGTGCCAGCAGTTGCGGACGGAGCTCCTACAATGAGCAGTTCTTC.

The chain uses TRBV9 and TRBJ2-7; 7 nucleotides align to TRBD2. V trimming: 3 bases; J trimming: 2 bases; junction bases outside the gene matches: 2. The CDR3 covers 13 residues. Germline V lookup: CDR1 SGDLS, CDR2 YYNGEE. The CDR3 region has the DNA TGTGCCAGCAGCGGAGCGGGAACCTACGAGCAGTACTTC. Its protein product is CASSGAGTYEQYF.

This chain uses TRBV3-1 with TRBJ2-7; 8 nucleotides align to TRBD2. The CDR3 has 17 amino acids. Germline V lookup: CDR1 LGHDT, CDR2 YNNKEL (reference sequence). Trimming at V came to 2 bases and at J to 4 bases, leaving 13 bases not matched to a gene. CDR3 residues: CASSQLRPGLERYEQYF. Here the CDR3 DNA reads TGTGCCAGCAGCCAATTACGACCGGGACTAGAGCGTTACGAGCAGTACTTC.

This clonotype was found a few times. This sequence joins TRBV10-3 and TRBJ2-1, with 8 bases lining up with TRBD2. CDR3 length: 14 amino acids. V dropped 10 bases and J dropped 5; count of bases not matched to a gene: 10. Germline CDR1 and CDR2: ENHRY and SYGVKD. The CDR3 DNA is TGTGCCACCACTGGGACTAGTAAAAACAATGAGCAGTTCTTC. Its protein is CATTGTSKNNEQFF.

This clonotype was recorded many times. The chain links TRBV7-9 to TRBJ2-2; D unclear. The CDR3 is made up of 16 amino acids. Germline V gives CDR1 SEHNR, CDR2 FQNEAQ (reference sequence). The ends were cut back, 6 bases at V and 0 bases at J, with 14 bases in the middle. The CDR3 reads CASRQGRMTNTGELFF. CDR3 sequence (DNA): TGTGCCAGCAGGCAAGGACGGATGACGAACACCGGGGAGCTGTTTTTT.

The chain uses TRBV29-1 and TRBJ1-3; D not resolved. The germline V gene encodes CDR1 SQVTM and CDR2 ANQGSEA. The ends were cut back, 7 bases at V and 4 bases at J, with 11 bases in the middle. The CDR3 covers 12 residues. The CDR3 region has the DNA TGCAGCGCCCAGGTGTCGGGAAACACCATATATTTT. It translates to CSAQVSGNTIYF.

This rearrangement joins TRBV5-5 to TRBJ1-5, with D possibly being TRBD1 (5 bases). V dropped 1 base and J dropped 6 bases, with 8 bases sitting between them. The length of the CDR3 is 13 residues. Germline V lookup: CDR1 SGHKS, CDR2 YYEKEE (reference sequence). The CDR3 region is CASSLPGGQPQHF. The CDR3 region has the DNA TGTGCCAGCAGCTTGCCCGGGGGTCAGCCCCAGCATTTT.

This clonotype was recorded at least ten times. The chain links TRBV24-1 to TRBJ2-2, with D maybe TRBD2 (6 bases). The CDR3 extends over 16 amino acids. In germline, CDR1 is KGHDR, CDR2 SFDVKD. V was clipped by 2 bases and J by 6 bases, with 15 bases between them. The CDR3, as DNA: TGTGCCACCAGTGATTGGGCGGGACGTTCGTCCGGGGAGCTGTTTTTT. Residues: CATSDWAGRSSGELFF.

The sample holds many counts of this clonotype. The gene calls are TRBV12-3 or TRBV12-4 and TRBJ1-6; D might be TRBD1 (5 bases). With 8 bases removed from V and 10 bases from J, the gap between germline ends came to 18 bases. The CDR3 sequence is 14 residues long. The CDR3 loop is CASGLYGGKSPLHF. The CDR3 nucleotides are TGTGCCAGCGGACTATACGGGGGGAAATCACCCCTCCACTTT.

The sample holds a few counts of this clonotype. The CDR3 DNA reads TGCAGTTGGGGCCACAATGAGCAGTTCTTC. It translates to CSWGHNEQFF. This sequence joins TRBV20-1 and TRBJ2-1, with D possibly TRBD1 on 5 matching bases. Per germline, CDR1 DFQATT and CDR2 SNEGSKA (reference sequence). The CDR3 extends over 10 amino acids. V was shortened by 8 bases and J by 5 bases, with 7 bases between the two germline ends.

This chain connects TRBV2 to TRBJ2-7, with D perhaps TRBD2 (7 bases). Germline V gene lookup returns CDR1 SNHLY and CDR2 FYNNEI. Trimming shortened V by 5 bases and J by 1 base, and 12 bases separated the two germline ends. The CDR3 covers 14 residues. This CDR3 reads CASSWRGHSYEQYF. As DNA, the CDR3 is TGTGCCAGCAGTTGGCGGGGGCATTCCTACGAGCAGTACTTC.

There are a few counts of this clonotype. This chain uses TRBV15 with TRBJ2-5; no definite D call. Trimming shortened V by 8 bases and J by 2 bases, and 15 bases separated the two germline ends. Germline V gene sequence: CDR1 LNHNV, CDR2 YYDKDF (reference sequence). The length of the CDR3 is 14 residues. Written as DNA, the CDR3 is TGTGCCACCGGCTTGGGGATACGGCAAGAGACCCAGTACTTC. Its translation is CATGLGIRQETQYF.

This clonotype has at least ten counts. The chain is built from TRBV28 and TRBJ2-5; D is unclear. The CDR3 extends over 11 amino acids. Between the trimmed V and J ends, which lost 3 bases and 4 bases, there was a span of 3 bases. Germline V gene data show CDR1 as MDHEN and CDR2 as SYDVKM. In DNA, the CDR3 is TGTGCCAGCAGTTTCCTAGAGACCCAGTACTTC. Protein sequence: CASSFLETQYF.

This clonotype has more than one count but fewer than ten. The J gene is TRBJ2-1, the V gene TRBV24-1, with 10 bases matching TRBD1. Per germline, CDR1 KGHDR and CDR2 SFDVKD. The length of the CDR3 is 17 residues. With 5 bases clipped from V and 5 bases from J, the junction kept 11 bases outside the gene matches. CDR3: CATSALTGTGADNEQFF. Here the CDR3 DNA reads TGTGCCACCAGTGCCCTAACCGGGACAGGGGCCGACAATGAGCAGTTCTTC.

This clonotype occurred a few times. The V gene is TRBV3-1, the J gene TRBJ1-2, with TRBD1 as a possible D gene (6 bases). The CDR3 totals 15 residues. V gave up 4 bases and J gave up 4 bases, with 16 bases separating them. Germline lookup yields CDR1 LGHDT and CDR2 YNNKEL (reference sequence). In DNA, the CDR3 is TGTGCCAGCAGCCTGCAGGGGACTTCTCGCTATGGCTACACCTTC. Encoded protein: CASSLQGTSRYGYTF.

This chain links TRBV6-2 or TRBV6-3 with TRBJ2-1; D perhaps matches TRBD2 (5 bases). Looked up from germline, CDR1 is MNHEY and CDR2 is SVGEGT. Trimming took 6 bases from V and 1 from J, leaving 13 bases between them. The CDR3 has 15 residues. For the CDR3, the DNA is TGTGCCAGCAGCTACAGCGGTAATTCCTACAATGAGCAGTTCTTC. Translation: CASSYSGNSYNEQFF.

The chain recombines TRBV5-1 with TRBJ2-7, with D possibly called TRBD1 or TRBD2 (5 bases each). V shed 4 bases and J shed 2 bases, with 19 bases lying between them. Per the germline V gene, CDR1 is SGHRS and CDR2 is YFSETQ. CDR3 length equals 16 residues. The CDR3 loop reads CASSRDVSLGAYEQYF. The CDR3 nucleotides are TGCGCCAGCAGCAGGGACGTCTCGTTAGGTGCCTACGAGCAGTACTTC.

This clonotype has more than one count but fewer than ten. This chain connects TRBV20-1 to TRBJ2-3, with a weak D call TRBD2 (6 bases). The CDR3 spans 15 residues. Trimming shortened V by 1 base and J by 7 bases, and 18 bases separated the two germline ends. Germline-derived CDR1 and CDR2 are DFQATT and SNEGSKA (reference sequence). The CDR3 sequence: CSARGVGRSLYTQYF. DNA for the CDR3: TGCAGTGCTAGAGGGGTAGGGAGGTCCCTTTATACGCAGTATTTT.

This clonotype was detected once. The rearrangement links TRBV6-5 to TRBJ2-5, with a tentative D call TRBD2 (6 bases). CDR3 length: 15 amino acids. With 5 bases removed from V and 5 bases from J, the gap between germline ends came to 18 bases. Germline CDR1 MNHEY, CDR2 SVGAGI. The CDR3 protein is CASSSARLARETQYF. The CDR3 DNA follows: TGTGCCAGCAGTAGCGCCAGGCTAGCGAGGGAGACCCAGTACTTC.

The chain links TRBV5-1 to TRBJ2-3; 10 bases line up with TRBD1. This CDR3 is 14 amino acids long. Germline CDR1 and CDR2: SGHRS and YFSETQ. Trimming took 4 bases from V and 8 from J; bases not matched to a gene: 7. For the CDR3, the DNA is TGCGCCAGCAGCGTAGGGACAGGGGCGTCTACGCAGTATTTT. This codes for CASSVGTGASTQYF. Full variable domain (remainder filled in from reference TRBV5-1 and TRBJ2-3): KAGVTQTPRYLIKTRGQQVTLSCSPISGHRSVSWYQQTPGQGLQFLFEYFSETQRNKGNFPGRFSGRQFSNSRSEMNVSTLELGDSALYLCASSVGTGASTQYFGPGTRLTVL.

V and J are TRBV5-6 and TRBJ1-2, with D hard to call. The CDR3 is 14 residues long. Germline V lookup: CDR1 SGHDT, CDR2 YYEEEE. The V end was cut by 0 bases, the J end by 4 bases, with 10 bases between. As DNA, the CDR3 is TGTGCCAGCAGCTTGGCCCGGCAGACCTATGGCTACACCTTC. As protein: CASSLARQTYGYTF. The full variable domain, rest sourced from reference TRBV5-6 and TRBJ1-2, is DAGVTQSPTHLIKTRGQQVTLRCSPKSGHDTVSWYQQALGQGPQFIFQYYEEEERQRGNFPDRFSGHQFPNYSSELNVNALLLGDSALYLCASSLARQTYGYTFGSGTRLTVV.